This TCR beta chain is drawn from a study of T cells in Graves' hyperthyroidism and ophthalmopathy. Study overall: Peripheral blood sampling occurred at initial diagnosis, before any treatment.

V lost 5 bases and J lost 0; bases outside the gene matches: 13. The CDR3 is 17 amino acids. This clonotype was seen at least ten times. Ophthalmopathy patients all had a Clinical Activity Score of at least 3, a NOSPECS grade of at least 4 and disease under 3 months old. Diagnoses were made from clinical symptoms, serum measures (thyroxine and TRAb), thyroid ultrasound and orbital computed tomography. The TCR beta CDR3 regions underwent amplification using RNA transcripts as the source. TCR CDR3 underwent first-round RT-PCR with the HTBI primer set. One entry per CDR3 protein, called by TCRdb with MiXCR from the multiplex PCR reads. The table lists some 570,000 distinct CDR3 sequences, 11% to 15% of them singletons.

The specimen was blood. The chain recombines TRBV12-3 or TRBV12-4 with TRBJ2-7; 7 bases are a match to TRBD1. This sequence was found in a woman between 18 and 29 years old with Graves' ophthalmopathy. The CDR3 DNA follows: TGTGCCAGCAGTACCGCCCCAGGGGGTTTGAGCTCCTACGAGCAGTACTTC. Translation gives CASSTAPGGLSSYEQYF.